A single sample is the source of the 25 T cell receptor beta chains below, sequenced in a study of blood T cell repertoires in COVID-19. Sequencing was performed with immunoSEQ multiplex PCR; in TCRdb, only in-frame clones are kept and a portion is missing. In the table there are some 400,000 clones, around nine tenths of which are singletons. The sequenced material came from PBMCs or T cells enriched from blood (not recorded which). The source is a woman in her 30s who had recovered from COVID-19.

The chain couples TRBV6-4 to TRBJ1-3; 7 positions match TRBD1. Trimming removed 0 bases from V and 0 bases from J; junction bases left unmatched: 2. The CDR3 has 16 amino acids. The germline V gene has CDR1 MRHNA and CDR2 SNTAGT. The CDR3 protein is CASSDSTGLSGNTIYF. In DNA form, the CDR3 reads TGTGCCAGCAGTGACTCGACAGGGCTCTCTGGAAACACCATATATTTT.

The chain uses TRBV6-5 and TRBJ2-7, with 10 bases identical to TRBD1. The J segment lost 4 bases and the V segment lost 4 bases, leaving 4 bases of the junction unmatched. The CDR3 length is 14 residues. From germline, CDR1 is MNHEY and CDR2 SVGAGI. CDR3 nucleotides: TGTGCCAGCAGTTCCGGGACAGGGGTGTACGAGCAGTACTTC. Encoded protein: CASSSGTGVYEQYF.

The rearrangement joins TRBV7-9 to TRBJ2-7; 7 nucleotides line up with TRBD1. Germline-derived CDR1 and CDR2 are SEHNR and FQNEAQ (reference sequence). V lost 5 bases and J lost 2; bases outside the gene matches: 6. This CDR3 is built from 14 residues. The DNA for the CDR3 is TGTGCCAGCAGCAATTACAGGGGTCCCTACGAGCAGTACTTC. This codes for CASSNYRGPYEQYF.

The J gene is TRBJ2-1, the V gene TRBV7-9, with 10 bases aligning to TRBD2. Germline V lookup: CDR1 SEHNR, CDR2 FQNEAQ (reference sequence). The CDR3 has 15 residues. The junction had 7 bases not matched to a gene; V was cut back by 2 bases and J by 9 bases. CDR3 nucleotides: TGTGCCAGCAGCTTATATGATCTAGCGGGAGTTGAGCAGTTCTTC. As protein: CASSLYDLAGVEQFF.

V usage is TRBV3-1 (or the pseudogene TRBV3-2) and J usage is TRBJ2-2, with D unresolved. Trimming removed 2 bases from V and 6 bases from J, with 13 bases in between. The germline V gene has CDR1 LGHDT and CDR2 YNNKEL (reference sequence). CDR3 length: 15 amino acids. In nucleotides, the CDR3 is TGTGCCAGCAGCCAATCGAGCCATTGGTCCGGGGAGCTGTTTTTT. Its protein is CASSQSSHWSGELFF.

Details on this clone: Other nucleotide sequences in the sample specify the same CDR3. The chain links TRBV5-1 to TRBJ2-3; 10 nucleotides match TRBD2. V dropped 5 bases and J dropped 1; count of bases not matched to a gene: 4. This CDR3 has 15 amino acids. Germline-derived CDR1 and CDR2 are SGHRS and YFSETQ. DNA for the CDR3: TGCGCCAGCAGTCTCCTAGCGGGGGGCACAGATACGCAGTATTTT. It translates to CASSLLAGGTDTQYF.

The chain couples TRBV12-3 or TRBV12-4 to TRBJ1-2; no clear D. The CDR3 is 13 residues long. Trimming removed 5 bases at V and 6 bases at J, with 13 bases between. The CDR3 reads CASSLPPGDGYTF. Written as DNA, the CDR3 is TGTGCCAGCAGTCTCCCGCCCGGGGATGGCTACACCTTC.

J is TRBJ1-5 and V is TRBV24-1, with no clear D. Trimming stripped 5 bases from V and 0 bases from J, with 19 bases between. Germline CDR1 and CDR2: KGHDR and SFDVKD. The CDR3 covers 18 residues. The DNA of the CDR3 is TGTGCCACCAGTGTTGGGCTTATCTCAAGATATAGCAATCAGCCCCAGCATTTT. Translation: CATSVGLISRYSNQPQHF.

This chain links TRBV28 with TRBJ1-6; TRBD1 aligns across 7 bases. Germline trimming cut 6 bases from V and 7 bases from J; bases unmatched to any gene: 15. The germline V gene has CDR1 MDHEN and CDR2 SYDVKM. The CDR3 sequence is 17 residues long. This chain's CDR3 is CASSSSPRGRFNSPLHF. For the CDR3, the DNA is TGTGCCAGCAGCTCCAGCCCGAGGGGGCGATTCAATTCACCCCTCCACTTT. Drawing the rest from reference TRBV28 and TRBJ1-6, the complete variable domain is DVKVTQSSRYLVKRTGEKVFLECVQDMDHENMFWYRQDPGLGLRLIYFSYDVKMKEKGDIPEGYSVSREKKERFSLILESASTNQTSMYLCASSSSPRGRFNSPLHFGNGTRLTVT.

The J gene is TRBJ2-3, the V gene TRBV12-5, with TRBD2 identical over 9 bases. Germline V gives CDR1 LGHNT, CDR2 FRNRAP. The ends lost 0 bases at V and 4 bases at J; junction bases unmatched: 8. The CDR3 sequence is 17 residues long. CDR3 protein: CASGLVSSGRFADTQYF. The CDR3 DNA reads as TGTGCTAGTGGTTTGGTATCAAGCGGGAGGTTCGCAGATACGCAGTATTTT.

The chain uses TRBV19 and TRBJ2-1, with 9 bases fitting TRBD2. Per germline, CDR1 LNHDA and CDR2 SQIVND (reference sequence). With V trimmed by 4 bases and J by 9 bases, 16 bases remained unmatched. The CDR3 is made up of 17 amino acids. CDR3 bases: TGTGCCAGTAGTAGACCCTCTGGCGGGGGGGCCATTGGTGAGCAGTTCTTC. Residues: CASSRPSGGGAIGEQFF.

The chain is built from TRBV7-6 and TRBJ2-7; D is possibly TRBD1 (5 bases). This CDR3 is 17 amino acids long. Trimming took off 1 base at V and 0 bases at J, with 16 bases between the two ends. In germline, CDR1 is SGHVS, CDR2 FNYEAQ. CDR3 sequence (DNA): TGTGCCAGCAGCTTAGGGACACACACTATGAGCTCCTACGAGCAGTACTTC. The encoded protein is CASSLGTHTMSSYEQYF.

The V and J genes are TRBV11-2 and TRBJ1-1; TRBD1 is a possible D gene (6 bases). With 1 base removed from V and 4 bases from J, the gap between germline ends came to 13 bases. The CDR3 sequence is 15 residues long. The germline CDR1 and CDR2 sequences are SGHAT and FQNNGV. The CDR3 is CASSLGQGRGTEAFF. The CDR3 coding sequence is TGTGCCAGCAGCTTAGGTCAGGGGAGAGGCACTGAAGCTTTCTTT.

The chain employs TRBV30 and TRBJ2-5; TRBD2 agrees at 7 bases. The CDR3 contains 14 residues. J lost 2 bases, V lost 0 bases, and 3 bases had no gene match. Germline V gives CDR1 GTSNPN, CDR2 SVGIG (reference sequence). The CDR3 spells CAWSVRGGQETQYF. The CDR3 coding sequence is TGTGCCTGGAGTGTACGCGGGGGACAAGAGACCCAGTACTTC.

The chain combines TRBV2 with TRBJ2-2; the match to TRBD1 covers 8 bases. The V gene end was trimmed by 9 bases and the J gene end by 1 base; junction bases not matched to a gene: 4. CDR3 length equals 14 residues. The V gene's germline CDR1 is SNHLY and CDR2 FYNNEI. CDR3 sequence reads: CASRQGKNTGELFF. CDR3 nucleotide sequence: TGTGCCAGTCGACAGGGGAAGAACACCGGGGAGCTGTTTTTT.

This clone was seen once. V is TRBV6-6 and J is TRBJ1-1, with D possibly matching TRBD1 (6 bases). Germline CDR1 MNHNY, CDR2 SVGAGI (reference sequence). The length of the CDR3 is 16 residues. Trimming removed 2 bases from V and 3 bases from J, with 16 bases in between. As DNA, the CDR3 is TGTGCCAGCAGTTACGAGCTAGGACAGCAGTACACTGAAGCTTTCTTT. It specifies CASSYELGQQYTEAFF.

V is TRBV3-1 (or the pseudogene TRBV3-2) and J is TRBJ2-7; 8 positions match TRBD2. J was trimmed by 3 bases and V by 3 bases; bases with no gene match: 10. Germline CDR1 and CDR2: LGHDT and YNNKEL (reference sequence). The CDR3 runs 16 residues. CDR3 in DNA: TGTGCCAGCAGCCATCCACGGGGGGGAGGAGTCTACGAGCAGTACTTC. Its translation is CASSHPRGGGVYEQYF.

The J gene is TRBJ2-7, the V gene TRBV27, with D possibly being TRBD1 (6 bases). Germline CDR1 reads MNHEY; CDR2 reads SMNVEV (reference sequence). V was cut by 2 bases and J by 6 bases, with 8 bases left in between. The CDR3 has 12 amino acids. The CDR3 sequence is CASSLPGVEQYF. The CDR3, as DNA: TGTGCCAGCAGTTTACCAGGGGTCGAGCAGTACTTC.

This chain joins TRBV4-1 and TRBJ1-2; D possibly corresponds to TRBD1 (6 bases). The CDR3 is made up of 14 amino acids. The germline gives CDR1 MGHRA, CDR2 YSYEKL. V lost 6 bases and J 0 bases, leaving 11 bases between the germline ends. The chain's CDR3 is CASSPSGANYGYTF. The CDR3 DNA is TGCGCCAGCAGTCCCTCAGGGGCTAACTATGGCTACACCTTC.

The chain couples TRBV3-1 (or the pseudogene TRBV3-2) to TRBJ2-1; D may be TRBD2 (5 bases). This CDR3 is built from 16 residues. The germline CDR1 and CDR2 sequences are LGHDT and YNNKEL (reference sequence). V was pared by 0 bases and J by 6 bases, with 15 bases between. The CDR3 DNA reads as TGTGCCAGCAGCCAAGAGTGGCGGGCCTCTTTCAATGAGCAGTTCTTC. Translated, it gives CASSQEWRASFNEQFF.

The rearrangement uses TRBV30 and TRBJ1-2, with 7 bases matching TRBD1. Germline V gene data show CDR1 as GTSNPN and CDR2 as SVGIG (reference sequence). The CDR3 totals 13 residues. V gave up 3 bases and J gave up 2 bases; unmatched junction bases: 3. The CDR3 DNA is TGTGCCTGGAGGTCGACAGGGAACTATGGCTACACCTTC. This gives the protein CAWRSTGNYGYTF.

This clone appeared once. J is TRBJ2-3 and V is TRBV6-5, with 9 nucleotides matching TRBD1. Germline CDR1 reads MNHEY; CDR2 reads SVGAGI. Trimming removed 8 bases from V and 2 bases from J; junction bases left unmatched: 8. The CDR3 extends over 15 amino acids. CDR3 DNA: TGTGCCAGCCGACGGGGACAGGGTGCCACAGATACGCAGTATTTT. This translates into CASRRGQGATDTQYF.

The rearrangement uses TRBV11-2 and TRBJ2-1; a possible D gene is TRBD2 (6 bases). The CDR3 contains 15 residues. Germline V gene lookup returns CDR1 SGHAT and CDR2 FQNNGV. Trimming removed 3 bases at V and 7 bases at J, with 16 bases between. CDR3 sequence (DNA): TGTGCCAGCAGCTTGAATGGGGGGACGGGAAATGAGCAGTTCTTC. It is translated as CASSLNGGTGNEQFF.

This sequence joins TRBV27 and TRBJ1-2, with 7 bases matching TRBD1. V gave up 3 bases and J gave up 8 bases; unmatched junction bases: 9. The CDR3 contains 14 residues. Germline V gene data show CDR1 as MNHEY and CDR2 as SMNVEV (reference sequence). In DNA, the CDR3 is TGTGCCAGCAGTTTTACCGGGACAGCGAACGGCTACACCTTC. Translation: CASSFTGTANGYTF.

This clone has a single count. This rearrangement joins TRBV21-1 to TRBJ2-1; the table assigns TRBD2, which was not confirmed against the DNA. TRBV21-1 is labeled a pseudogene. This CDR3 spans 18 amino acids. The CDR3 coding sequence is TGTGCCAGCAGCACCCGGACTAGCGGGGGGCCGGACTACAATGAGCAGTTCTTC. Its protein product is CASSTRTSGGPDYNEQFF.